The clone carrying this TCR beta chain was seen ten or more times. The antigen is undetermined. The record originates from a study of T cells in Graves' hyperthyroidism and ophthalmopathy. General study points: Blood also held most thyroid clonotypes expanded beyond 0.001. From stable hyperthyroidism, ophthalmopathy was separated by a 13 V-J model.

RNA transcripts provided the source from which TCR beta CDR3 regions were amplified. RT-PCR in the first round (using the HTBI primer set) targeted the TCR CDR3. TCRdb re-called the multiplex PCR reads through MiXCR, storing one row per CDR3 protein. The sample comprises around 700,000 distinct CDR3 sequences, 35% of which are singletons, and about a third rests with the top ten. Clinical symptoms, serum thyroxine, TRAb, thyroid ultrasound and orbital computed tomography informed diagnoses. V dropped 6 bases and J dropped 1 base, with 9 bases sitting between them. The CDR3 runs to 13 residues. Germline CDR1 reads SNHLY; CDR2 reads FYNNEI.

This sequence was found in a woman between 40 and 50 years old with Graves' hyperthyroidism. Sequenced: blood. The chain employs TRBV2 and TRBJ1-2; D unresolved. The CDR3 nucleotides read TGTGCCAGCAGCCCCGTTGATAACTATGGCTACACCTTC. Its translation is CASSPVDNYGYTF.